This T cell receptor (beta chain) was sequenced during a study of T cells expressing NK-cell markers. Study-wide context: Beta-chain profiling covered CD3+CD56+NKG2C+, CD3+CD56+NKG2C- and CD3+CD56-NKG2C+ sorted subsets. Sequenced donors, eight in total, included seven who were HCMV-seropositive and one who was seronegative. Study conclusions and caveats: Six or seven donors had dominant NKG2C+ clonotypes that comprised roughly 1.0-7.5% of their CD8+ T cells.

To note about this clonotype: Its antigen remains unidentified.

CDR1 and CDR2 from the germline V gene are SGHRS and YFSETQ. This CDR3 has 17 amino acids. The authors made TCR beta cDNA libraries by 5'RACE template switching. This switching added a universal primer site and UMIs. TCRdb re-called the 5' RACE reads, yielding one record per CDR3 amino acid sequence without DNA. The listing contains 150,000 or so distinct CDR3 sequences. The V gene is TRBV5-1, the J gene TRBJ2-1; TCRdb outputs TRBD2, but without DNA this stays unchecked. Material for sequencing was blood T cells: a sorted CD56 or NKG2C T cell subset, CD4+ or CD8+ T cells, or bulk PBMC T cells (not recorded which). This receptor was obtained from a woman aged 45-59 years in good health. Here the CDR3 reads CASSLGLAGGSYNEQFF.